This is a list of T cell receptor beta chains from one sample in a study of blood T cell repertoires in COVID-19. Here immunoSEQ multiplex PCR was the method, and the copy in TCRdb shows in-frame clones only, minus some. The repertoire holds about 32,000 clones, with approximately 95% as singletons. The sample was peripheral blood. The receptor set was obtained from a male donor with active COVID-19. Both conserved end residues are part of each CDR3. Each record gives: J gene, D gene, V gene, clone size, CDR3 DNA, CDR3 protein. D genes are given only for firm matches. Expanded clones are given a class, and other clones once, few, many or no size at all.

TRBJ2-5 | - | TRBV3-1/TRBV3-2 | - | TGTGCCAGCAGCATGGGGGGACAAGAGACCCAGTACTTC | CASSMGGQETQYF
TRBJ1-3 | - | TRBV18 | - | TGCGCCAGCTCACCACAGGGAGGAGCTGGAAACACCATATATTTT | CASSPQGGAGNTIYF
TRBJ2-7 | - | TRBV6-5 | - | TGTGCCAGCAGACAGTCCTACGAGCAGTACTTC | CASRQSYEQYF
TRBJ2-1 | - | TRBV6-5 | - | TGTGCCAGCAGTTTGGACACGAGCTCCTACAATGAGCAGTTCTTC | CASSLDTSSYNEQFF
TRBJ2-5 | TRBD2 | TRBV27 | - | TGTGCCAGCGGGACTAGCGGGGGGGTCGGGAAGACCCAGTACTTC | CASGTSGGVGKTQYF
TRBJ2-1 | TRBD2 | TRBV4-1 | once | TGCGCCAGCAGCCATCCGACTAGCGGGGAGTCCTACAATGAGCAGTTCTTC | CASSHPTSGESYNEQFF
TRBJ1-6 | - | TRBV5-6 | - | TGTGCCAGCAGCTTGGACAGGGCTTATTCACCCCTCCACTTT | CASSLDRAYSPLHF
TRBJ1-1 | TRBD1 | TRBV5-1 | - | TGCGCCAGCAGCTATCGCGGGACAGACGACGAAGCTTTCTTT | CASSYRGTDDEAFF
TRBJ2-1 | TRBD1 | TRBV7-9 | - | TGTGCCAGCAGCCTGACAGGGGGCGGATCACATGAGCAGTTCTTC | CASSLTGGGSHEQFF
TRBJ1-2 | - | TRBV4-3 | few | TGCGCCAGCAGCCAAGAACGGGAGCCTTCGTATGGCTACACCTTC | CASSQEREPSYGYTF
TRBJ2-7 | - | TRBV2 | - | TGTGCCAGCATGCTCCCCGCCGGGTTCTACGAGCAGTACTTC | CASMLPAGFYEQYF
TRBJ2-5 | TRBD2 | TRBV5-1 | - | TGCGCCAGCAGCAGGGACGGGGGGGCAGGTGGAGAGACCCAGTACTTC | CASSRDGGAGGETQYF
TRBJ2-5 | - | TRBV5-5 | - | TGTGCCAGCAGCCTCGGGGAGCAAGAGACCCAGTACTTC | CASSLGEQETQYF
TRBJ1-5 | TRBD1 | TRBV6-1 | once | TGTGCCAGCAGTGAAGGGGACAGGGGTTTTTATAGTCAGCCCCAGCATTTT | CASSEGDRGFYSQPQHF
TRBJ2-7 | - | TRBV15 | - | TGTGCCACCAGCAGCCCTCTATACTCCTACGAGCAGTACTTC | CATSSPLYSYEQYF
TRBJ2-2 | - | TRBV12-2 | - | TGTGCAAGTCGCTCACGACAGGGGTTTTCCACCGGGGAGCTGTTTTTT | CASRSRQGFSTGELFF
TRBJ2-5 | - | TRBV7-2 | - | TGTGCCAGCAGCTTTATTCCGCTAGTAGAGACCCAGTACTTC | CASSFIPLVETQYF
TRBJ1-2 | - | TRBV3-1/TRBV3-2 | - | TGTGCCAGCAGCCCATTGACAAGCTATGGCTACACCTTC | CASSPLTSYGYTF
TRBJ2-3 | TRBD1 | TRBV6-5 | - | TGTGCCAGCAGTTACTGGTCAGGGGGCGCAGATACGCAGTATTTT | CASSYWSGGADTQYF
TRBJ1-6 | TRBD1 | TRBV7-6 | - | TGTGCCAGCAGCCTAGGACAGGGTTCAAATTCACCCCTCCACTTT | CASSLGQGSNSPLHF